A selection of T cell receptor beta chains follows, all from one sample in a study of OX40 agonist ivuxolimab in advanced cancers. Repertoires were generated with immunoSEQ multiplex PCR, while TCRdb's copy carries only in-frame clones and drops some. The sample yields about 67,000 clones, around 90% seen once. Here the sequenced sample was CD4+ or CD8+ T cells sorted from blood, taken in a trial of the OX40 agonist ivuxolimab. The receptors here all came from an adult with an advanced solid tumor such as melanoma, head and neck, liver or kidney cancer. The conserved cysteine and the conserved F or W are not part of the CDR3 here. Each record gives: V gene, CDR3 protein.

>TRBV29-1
SVEDVTTGTGTYSSYGYT
>TRBV5-8
ASSLEASSNYGYT
>TRBV4-3
ASSQDSSGRARYEQY
>TRBV27
ASSWSSGGNTEAF
>TRBV9
ASSGDRGPFLRETQY
>TRBV16
ASSLHLAGHYNEQF
>TRBV27
ASSFGPAYEQY
>TRBV11-2
ASSHSRVYEQY
>TRBV7-7
ASSPSGTPLNEQF
>TRBV4-3
ASSQGVAGDGEQY
>TRBV5-8
ASSLVGENTGELF
>TRBV6-5
ASSRLTESYGYT
>TRBV5-1
ASSLSHTGGAEQF
>TRBV7-2
ASSLGLAGGVEQF
>TRBV27
ASSEWGVAAYNEQF
>TRBV5-6
ASSWDGNYEQY
>TRBV21-1
ASSKVQGITEKLF
>TRBV10-1
ASSLAGRHEQF
>TRBV19
ASSMWRAEPISLD
>TRBV27
ASSLLGTGGAVTEAF
>TRBV7-9
ASSLAGIYEQY
>TRBV5-1
ASSLRSGAGFTYEQY
>TRBV7-6
ASSLAGSTDTQY
>TRBV13
ASSFDRKFEAF
>TRBV11-2
ASSSPF
>TRBV28
ASRRTGGPLLPQH
>TRBV27
ASSTRQGAIPGYT
>TRBV27
ASCYLGGEGFSYNEQF
>TRBV2
ASSGLLNEQF
>TRBV2
ASSGGGAYNEQF
>TRBV29-1
SATGTSGQVGDEQF
>TRBV14
ASSRDQDLADNYGYT
>TRBV29-1
SGRGGEQF
>TRBV27
ASSQSGRSTDTQY
>TRBV11-2
ASSFKGGPGYNEQF
>TRBV5-5
ASSLDSNQPQH
>TRBV19
ASSSRVITEAF
>TRBV6-5
ASSYGTDVDEQY
>TRBV7-6
ASSLEGGIGELF
>TRBV5-6
ASSLATSVKETQY
>TRBV6-6
ASSHGTGTGEKLF
>TRBV9
ASSPRVVRDGYT
>TRBV5-8
ASSLRAAGQY
>TRBV2
ASRGGRGSNQPQH
>TRBV13
ASSSAGARETQY